This T cell receptor beta chain came from a study of a mutant IDH1 vaccine in newly diagnosed glioma. Study-level information: Vaccine administration was initiated 4-6 weeks following radiotherapy alone, or with temozolomide cycles. Treated patients, averaging about 40 years, were roughly 62% male and approximately 38% female. Study conclusions and caveats: Overall, 80% to 95% of patients had vaccine-induced immune responses.

This clone was seen a few times. Its antigen is undetermined. CDR1 and CDR2 from the germline V gene are MNHNS and SASEGT. V was shortened by 2 bases and J by 1 base, with 12 bases between the two germline ends. This CDR3 is built from 16 residues. TCRdb keeps only in-frame clones here, not all; method: immunoSEQ multiplex PCR. The sample has roughly 62,000 clones, about 91% seen once; the top ten hold less than 2%. Time point described: week 11, during vaccination. A 20-mer mutant IDH1 peptide at 300 ug was injected subcutaneously with topical imiquimod. Each donor presented with a new WHO grade 3 or 4 astrocytoma that tested IDH1-mutant and showed ATRX loss.

The sequences come from PBMCs, collected from a glioma patient whose treatment included an IDH1 peptide vaccine. This clonotype was sampled from a middle-aged man with glioma. The rearrangement links TRBV6-1 to TRBJ1-5; D ambiguous. CDR3: CASSETGGGSNQPQHF. The CDR3 nucleotides read TGTGCCAGCAGTGAAACGGGAGGAGGGAGCAATCAGCCCCAGCATTTT.